These 19 T cell receptor beta chains were sequenced from one sample in a study of blood T cell repertoires in COVID-19 (dated by TCRdb to 2018 to 2021). The receptor library was made with the immunoSEQ multiplex PCR assay. What TCRdb holds here is the immuneACCESS table cut down to in-frame rearrangements. Part of the clones is not present; checked against another copy, under half of the missing clones reflect an unresolved V gene, and the others are unexplained. This sample holds 150,000 to 170,000 clones; 85% were observed only once. The ten largest account for 8.3% of the sample. Sequencing was carried out using peripheral blood. These receptors were obtained from a woman aged 60-75 years with COVID-19, enrolled during active disease.

The chain couples TRBV11-3 to TRBJ2-1; 10 nucleotides align to TRBD2. The trim removed 5 bases at V and 8 bases at J, leaving 9 bases unmatched. The CDR3 covers 15 residues. Germline CDR1 is SGHNT and CDR2 is YENEEA. The CDR3 reads CASSQGTSDLDEQFF. The DNA for the CDR3 is TGTGCCAGCAGCCAGGGGACTAGCGATCTGGATGAGCAGTTCTTC.

This chain connects TRBV19 to TRBJ1-5; 10 positions match TRBD1. The CDR3 contains 16 residues. V shed 7 bases and J 1 base; nucleotides not matched to a gene: 7. Per the germline V gene, CDR1 is LNHDA and CDR2 is SQIVND (reference sequence). The CDR3 region is CASTPGQGRSNQPQHF. CDR3 sequence (DNA): TGTGCCAGTACCCCGGGACAGGGGCGAAGCAATCAGCCCCAGCATTTT.

The chain recombines TRBV30 with TRBJ1-2, with D hard to call. The V end was cut by 4 bases, the J end by 3 bases, with 9 bases between. This CDR3 spans 12 amino acids. Germline values: CDR1 GTSNPN, CDR2 SVGIG (reference sequence). In nucleotides, the CDR3 is TGTGCCTGGATCAAGGACTACTATGGCTACACCTTC. Translating it yields CAWIKDYYGYTF.

J is TRBJ1-2 and V is TRBV5-4, with 8 bases that match TRBD1. The CDR3 totals 14 residues. Trimming took 0 bases from V and 8 from J; bases not matched to a gene: 6. CDR1 is SGHNT and CDR2 is YYREEE in the germline V gene (reference sequence). CDR3 nucleotide sequence: TGTGCCAGCAGCTTGGCAGGGACAGGTGGAGGCTACACCTTC. Amino acid sequence: CASSLAGTGGGYTF.

The chain has TRBV28 and TRBJ2-7; D remains ambiguous. This CDR3 comprises 11 residues. V lost 5 bases and J lost 5, with 7 bases in between. CDR1 is MDHEN, CDR2 SYDVKM, per germline. The CDR3 loop reads CASSPLNEQYF. The CDR3 bases are TGTGCCAGCAGTCCACTAAACGAGCAGTACTTC.

This clone came up once. This chain connects TRBV5-1 to TRBJ2-7; 12 bases agree with TRBD2. The ends lost 0 bases at V and 5 bases at J; junction bases unmatched: 9. In germline, CDR1 is SGHRS, CDR2 YFSETQ. This CDR3 region has 17 residues. The CDR3 region is CASSLAAASGRADEQYF. The CDR3, as DNA: TGCGCCAGCAGCTTGGCCGCGGCTAGCGGGAGGGCCGACGAGCAGTACTTC.

This clone was detected once. The V and J genes are TRBV30 and TRBJ1-5, with D perhaps TRBD1 (5 bases). The germline V and J ends were trimmed by 2 bases and 5 bases, with 19 bases remaining between them. The CDR3 runs to 16 residues. Germline V gives CDR1 GTSNPN, CDR2 SVGIG (reference sequence). CDR3 nucleotide sequence: TGTGCCTGGAGTCGTGGATGGGGGGAGGGTGATCAGCCCCAGCATTTT. It translates to CAWSRGWGEGDQPQHF.

This clone has just a few counts. The chain joins TRBV28 to TRBJ2-7, with TRBD1 matching 11 bases. CDR1 and CDR2 (germline): MDHEN, SYDVKM. The CDR3 consists of 15 residues. Trimming cost V 7 bases and J 2 bases; bases outside gene matches: 7. DNA of the CDR3: TGTGCCAGCACCTCAAGGACAGGGGGCGCCTACGAGCAGTACTTC. Translating it yields CASTSRTGGAYEQYF.

The chain joins TRBV6-5 to TRBJ1-1; tentatively, D is TRBD1 (5 bases). This CDR3 has 13 amino acids. V was shortened by 7 bases and J by 1 base, with 10 bases between the two germline ends. Germline V lookup: CDR1 MNHEY, CDR2 SVGAGI. The CDR3 DNA is TGTGCCAGCAAGAGGACACAGAACACTGAAGCTTTCTTT. It is translated as CASKRTQNTEAFF.

On this clone: The same CDR3 also results from other DNA sequences found in this sample. V is TRBV6-1 and J is TRBJ1-5, with 8 nucleotides matching TRBD1. The CDR3 runs 15 residues. The junction had 4 bases not matched to a gene; V was cut back by 2 bases and J by 4 bases. CDR1 and CDR2 (germline): MNHNS, SASEGT. CDR3 nucleotide sequence: TGTGCCAGCAGTGAAAGGAGACAGGGGAATCAGCCCCAGCATTTT. This sequence encodes CASSERRQGNQPQHF.

The chain couples TRBV19 to TRBJ2-7, with 10 bases fitting TRBD2. The junction had 9 bases not matched to a gene; V was cut back by 3 bases and J by 7 bases. The CDR3 is 15 residues long. The germline V gene encodes CDR1 LNHDA and CDR2 SQIVND (reference sequence). The CDR3 DNA is TGTGCCAGTAGTATGTCTAGCGGGAGTCCCAGGGAGCAGTACTTC. It is translated as CASSMSSGSPREQYF.

The chain uses TRBV5-4 and TRBJ2-1; 9 nucleotides match TRBD1. The CDR3 contains 15 residues. Germline V lookup: CDR1 SGHNT, CDR2 YYREEE (reference sequence). J gave up 3 bases and V 3 bases, and 4 bases lay outside the gene matches. As DNA, the CDR3 is TGTGCCAGCAGCTCTCCGGGACAGGGCTACAATGAGCAGTTCTTC. Its protein is CASSSPGQGYNEQFF.

The gene calls are TRBV30 and TRBJ1-2; 9 nucleotides agree with TRBD1. This CDR3 region has 14 residues. Unmatched junction bases numbered 11, after V lost 4 bases and J lost 8 bases. CDR1 and CDR2 (germline): GTSNPN, SVGIG (reference sequence). The CDR3 sequence: CAWKPAGQGEGYTF. The CDR3 nucleotides are TGTGCCTGGAAGCCTGCGGGACAGGGTGAAGGCTACACCTTC.

This chain uses TRBV10-3 with TRBJ2-3; 7 bases are a match to TRBD2. The CDR3 extends over 13 amino acids. The junction had 5 bases not matched to a gene; V was cut back by 0 bases and J by 11 bases. From germline, CDR1 is ENHRY and CDR2 SYGVKD. Written as DNA, the CDR3 is TGTGCCATCAGTGAGTCTTTTGCGGGGGAGCAGTATTTT. It is translated as CAISESFAGEQYF.

The gene calls are TRBV5-4 and TRBJ2-3; perhaps TRBD2 as D (7 bases). V was clipped by 4 bases and J by 3 bases, with 15 bases between them. CDR1 SGHNT and CDR2 YYREEE come from the germline V gene (reference sequence). CDR3 size: 15 residues. CDR3 amino acids: CASSPRGRETDTQYF. The CDR3 bases are TGTGCCAGCAGCCCGCGGGGGCGTGAAACAGATACGCAGTATTTT.

The chain uses TRBV18 and TRBJ2-1, with a tentative D call TRBD1 (5 bases). The CDR3 totals 14 residues. The V and J ends lost 0 bases and 8 bases respectively, with 11 bases between them. Germline values: CDR1 KGHSH, CDR2 LQKENI. The CDR3 coding sequence is TGTGCCAGCTCACCACCCCAGGGCTGGGATGAGCAGTTCTTC. Its translation: CASSPPQGWDEQFF.

This sequence joins TRBV5-6 and TRBJ1-2, with a tentative D call TRBD1 (6 bases). The CDR3 has 15 residues. Germline V gene data show CDR1 as SGHDT and CDR2 as YYEEEE. Trimming removed 0 bases from V and 4 bases from J, with 13 bases in between. This chain's CDR3 is CASSLEGRGIYGYTF. CDR3 coding DNA: TGTGCCAGCAGCTTGGAGGGCAGGGGCATCTATGGCTACACCTTC.

The chain recombines TRBV12-5 with TRBJ2-4, with D possibly being TRBD1 (5 bases). The CDR3 totals 21 residues. Germline V lookup: CDR1 LGHNT, CDR2 FRNRAP. Between the trimmed V and J ends, which lost 1 base and 3 bases, there was a span of 28 bases. CDR3 DNA: TGTGCTAGTGGTTTGGAATACGGCAGGGTGAAGTGGGCTAGAAGCAAAAACATTCAGTACTTC. It specifies CASGLEYGRVKWARSKNIQYF.

This clone was observed a single time. V gene TRBV3-1 (or the pseudogene TRBV3-2) combines with J gene TRBJ1-2; 10 positions agree with TRBD1. J was trimmed by 4 bases and V by 1 base; bases with no gene match: 6. Looked up from germline, CDR1 is LGHDT and CDR2 is YNNKEL (reference sequence). The CDR3 is made up of 16 amino acids. CDR3 region: CASSQGSRTGGYGYTF. CDR3 bases: TGTGCCAGCAGCCAAGGGAGCCGGACAGGGGGCTATGGCTACACCTTC.